This is a list of T cell receptor beta chains from one sample in a study of blood T cell repertoires in COVID-19. Repertoires were generated with immunoSEQ multiplex PCR, while TCRdb's copy carries only in-frame clones and drops some. This sample yields 150,000 to 200,000 clones, of which 79% are seen a single time; 8% to 8.5% belongs to the top ten. Sequenced sample: peripheral blood. All receptors derive from a woman in her fifties or sixties with COVID-19, enrolled during active disease. The CDR3 runs from the conserved cysteine through the conserved F or W. D genes are given only for firm matches. The size entry is marked missing in some rows and otherwise reads once, few, many or a size class.

CDR3 DNA,CDR3 protein,J gene,D gene,clone size,V gene
TGTGCCAGCAGCGTAGGCCCGAGCCCTTACTCTGGAAACACCATATATTTT,CASSVGPSPYSGNTIYF,TRBJ1-3,NA,NA,TRBV9
TGTGCCAGCAGTTTAGGGACAGCCAATAATTCACCCCTCCACTTT,CASSLGTANNSPLHF,TRBJ1-6,TRBD1,NA,TRBV27
TGCAGCGTTGGTATTCCGGGACTAGACGAGCAGTACTTC,CSVGIPGLDEQYF,TRBJ2-7,TRBD2,NA,TRBV29-1
TGCGCCAGCAGCTTGGGGCAGGGGAGCACAGATACGCAGTATTTT,CASSLGQGSTDTQYF,TRBJ2-3,NA,NA,TRBV5-1
TGTGCCAGCAGCTTGCCCGGGACTAGATACGAGCAGTACTTC,CASSLPGTRYEQYF,TRBJ2-7,TRBD2,NA,TRBV7-2
TGTGCCAGCAGCTTTAACAGGGATAATGAAAAACTGTTTTTT,CASSFNRDNEKLFF,TRBJ1-4,NA,NA,TRBV7-9
TGCGCCAGCACCCCAGGGACAGGCCCACGCTATGGCTACACCTTC,CASTPGTGPRYGYTF,TRBJ1-2,TRBD1,NA,TRBV5-1
TGTGCCAGTAGGACACAGGGGGACACCGGGGAGCTGTTTTTT,CASRTQGDTGELFF,TRBJ2-2,TRBD1,NA,TRBV19
TGTGCCAGCAGTATAGGTCCGGCGACAGGGGCCACTGAAGCTTTCTTT,CASSIGPATGATEAFF,TRBJ1-1,TRBD1,once,TRBV7-3
TGTGCCAGCAGCTTGGCCAGGGGCGGGGAGACCCAGTACTTC,CASSLARGGETQYF,TRBJ2-5,NA,once,TRBV5-4
TGTGCCAGTACCTCTCGGGACAGCCAGTTAGGAGGGAGTTCGGGCCTATCCTACAATGAGCAGTTCTTC,CASTSRDSQLGGSSGLSYNEQFF,TRBJ2-1,NA,NA,TRBV19
TGTGCCACCAGCGGCTCAGGGGAGTATGGCTACACCTTC,CATSGSGEYGYTF,TRBJ1-2,NA,NA,TRBV15
TGTGCCAGCAGTTACCCCGAGACAGGGGCTTTCGGACAGCCCCAGCATTTT,CASSYPETGAFGQPQHF,TRBJ1-5,TRBD1,NA,TRBV6-2/TRBV6-3
TGTGCCAGCAGCCCGGGACAGCTAACGGCCCAGCATTTT,CASSPGQLTAQHF,TRBJ1-5,TRBD1,few,TRBV6-2/TRBV6-3
TGTGCCAGCAGCGTAGCCTCTGAGCTAGCGGGAGCAGAGCAGTTCTTC,CASSVASELAGAEQFF,TRBJ2-1,TRBD2,NA,TRBV9
TGTGCCAGCAGCGTCCGGGACAGGGGAAACACCATATATTTT,CASSVRDRGNTIYF,TRBJ1-3,TRBD1,NA,TRBV9
TGCAGTGCTACTGTGGAGACCCAGTACTTC,CSATVETQYF,TRBJ2-5,NA,NA,TRBV20-1
TGCAGCGTTTCCGGGACAGGGGGTGAGACCCAGTACTTC,CSVSGTGGETQYF,TRBJ2-5,TRBD1,once,TRBV29-1
TGTGCCAGCAGTCCCGGACAGGGGGCGAGAGAAAAACTGTTTTTT,CASSPGQGAREKLFF,TRBJ1-4,TRBD1,NA,TRBV6-5
TGTGCCACCAGCAGACCTGTGGGGGGGGACGGGGAGCTGTTTTTT,CATSRPVGGDGELFF,TRBJ2-2,TRBD2,NA,TRBV15
TGTGCCAGCAGTAAGCGGGGGAGCACAGATACGCAGTATTTT,CASSKRGSTDTQYF,TRBJ2-3,TRBD2,NA,TRBV27
TGTGCCAGCAGTCGACTCGCCGGTTCACCCCTCCACTTT,CASSRLAGSPLHF,TRBJ1-6,NA,NA,TRBV6-5
TGTGCCAGCAGCCTCTCACTTACCCCCAGCGGGAGTTCCGATACGCAGTATTTT,CASSLSLTPSGSSDTQYF,TRBJ2-3,TRBD2,NA,TRBV5-6
TGTGCCACCAGCAGAGAACGGGCAAGGGGGAGCTCCTACAATGAGCAGTTCTTC,CATSRERARGSSYNEQFF,TRBJ2-1,NA,few,TRBV15
TGTGCCAGCAGAATACAGGGGGAAGGCAATCAGCCCCAGCATTTT,CASRIQGEGNQPQHF,TRBJ1-5,TRBD1,NA,TRBV6-6
TGTGCCAGCACCGAGAACAGGGCTAACACTGAAGCTTTCTTT,CASTENRANTEAFF,TRBJ1-1,NA,once,TRBV7-8
TGTGCCAGCAGCTTAGAAGCAGGGGTAGAGACCCAGTACTTC,CASSLEAGVETQYF,TRBJ2-5,NA,NA,TRBV11-1
TGCAGCGGAGGCGACACTGAAGCTTTCTTT,CSGGDTEAFF,TRBJ1-1,NA,NA,TRBV29-1
TGTGCCATCAGTGAGGGGACAGGGGAAGGGTATGGCTACACCTTC,CAISEGTGEGYGYTF,TRBJ1-2,TRBD1,NA,TRBV10-3
TGTGCCAGCAGTTTAATAGATGAAAAACTGTTTTTT,CASSLIDEKLFF,TRBJ1-4,NA,NA,TRBV12-3/TRBV12-4
TGTGCCTGGAGTTCACTAGCGGGAGGCTTAAACATTCAGTACTTC,CAWSSLAGGLNIQYF,TRBJ2-4,TRBD2,NA,TRBV30
TGTGCCAGCTCATCCAGTCAATCAGATACGCAGTATTTT,CASSSSQSDTQYF,TRBJ2-3,NA,NA,TRBV18
TGTGCCAGCTTTCCGACTAACCAAGAGACCCAGTACTTC,CASFPTNQETQYF,TRBJ2-5,NA,NA,TRBV25-1
TGTGCCATCCAAGATGGCCAGGGTAATTCACCCCTCCACTTT,CAIQDGQGNSPLHF,TRBJ1-6,NA,NA,TRBV10-3
TGCAGCGTTGGGAAGGGCGGGGGGGGCAATGAGCAGTTCTTC,CSVGKGGGGNEQFF,TRBJ2-1,TRBD2,NA,TRBV29-1
TGCAGTGCTACGGGAACAGATACGCAGTATTTT,CSATGTDTQYF,TRBJ2-3,NA,once,TRBV20-1
TGTGCCAGCAGCTTAGATGCAGGTCCCAATCAGCCCCAGCATTTT,CASSLDAGPNQPQHF,TRBJ1-5,NA,once,TRBV11-1
TGTGCCAGCAGCTTAGGCCTCGATGGCGGCGGGGAGCTGTTTTTT,CASSLGLDGGGELFF,TRBJ2-2,NA,NA,TRBV13
TGTGCCAGCAGCTTAACCGGACTTTACACAGATACGCAGTATTTT,CASSLTGLYTDTQYF,TRBJ2-3,NA,many,TRBV7-3
TGTGCCAGCAGTTACTCAAGCAGGGGTGGTTCACCCCTCCACTTT,CASSYSSRGGSPLHF,TRBJ1-6,NA,NA,TRBV6-5
TGTGCCAGCAGCCCCTTTGGACTAGCGGGGACAAAAAGGTATACGCAGTATTTT,CASSPFGLAGTKRYTQYF,TRBJ2-3,TRBD2,NA,TRBV5-6
TGTGCCACCAGCAGAGATCTCTCTAGCGCTAACACCGGGGAGCTGTTTTTT,CATSRDLSSANTGELFF,TRBJ2-2,NA,once,TRBV15
TGTGCCAGCAGCTTCCCGGGACAAAGCACAGATACGCAGTATTTT,CASSFPGQSTDTQYF,TRBJ2-3,NA,NA,TRBV7-9
TGTGCCATCAGCCTTGGACAGGGATTTCAAGAGACCCAGTACTTC,CAISLGQGFQETQYF,TRBJ2-5,TRBD1,NA,TRBV10-3
TGTGCCAGCAGTGAAGCTTTATTTGGACTACTCTTCAAAACCTACGAGCAGTACTTC,CASSEALFGLLFKTYEQYF,TRBJ2-7,NA,few,TRBV6-1
TGTGCCAGTAGTACCTCCACAGGGGTTAGCAATCAGCCCCAGCATTTT,CASSTSTGVSNQPQHF,TRBJ1-5,TRBD1,few,TRBV19
TGTGCCAGCTCACCAGACAGTCTGGGGGGCTACACCTTC,CASSPDSLGGYTF,TRBJ1-2,NA,few,TRBV18
TGTGCCAGCAGCCAAGATCCAGGTGTTGGATCGCACGAGCAGTACTTC,CASSQDPGVGSHEQYF,TRBJ2-7,NA,NA,TRBV3-1/TRBV3-2
TGTGCCAGCAGCGTAGGGGCGGAGGCCACCTACGAGCAGTACTTC,CASSVGAEATYEQYF,TRBJ2-7,NA,NA,TRBV9
TGTGCCAGCAGCCCCGCGAACAGGGTGCGGGCCGATGGCTACACCTTC,CASSPANRVRADGYTF,TRBJ1-2,NA,NA,TRBV28
TGTGCCAGCAGCTTAAACAGCCGGGACAGGGGTCCCTACGAGCAGTACTTC,CASSLNSRDRGPYEQYF,TRBJ2-7,TRBD1,NA,TRBV7-3
TGTGCCAGCAGCTTAGGGTCAGCTAACTATGGCTACACCTTC,CASSLGSANYGYTF,TRBJ1-2,NA,NA,TRBV7-8
TGTGCCAGCAGGTCCCCTCTCGGGAATTCACCCCTCCACTTT,CASRSPLGNSPLHF,TRBJ1-6,NA,once,TRBV5-4
TGTGCCAGCCATGGTGGGCGTCGCACAGATACGCAGTATTTT,CASHGGRRTDTQYF,TRBJ2-3,NA,NA,TRBV6-5
TGTGCCAGCTCCCCACTGGAGGGTTTGCGCACTGAAGCTTTCTTT,CASSPLEGLRTEAFF,TRBJ1-1,NA,NA,TRBV18